This entry features one T cell receptor (beta chain) sequence. Its antigen is unidentified. CDR1 is WSHSY and CDR2 is SAAADI in the germline V gene. J was trimmed by 8 bases and V by 5 bases; bases with no gene match: 11. This CDR3 comprises 16 residues. These data come from a study of siplizumab effects on memory and regulatory T cells. General study findings and limits: Tregs that proliferated in siplizumab cultures did not have their suppressive function confirmed. Naive T cells apparently outstripped memory cells in diversity and seemed major alloresponse contributors.

Profiling relied on immunoSEQ multiplex PCR, and the TCRdb table lists in-frame clones only, not all of them. Of about 82,000 clones in the sample, roughly 87% are singletons; the top ten hold less than 2%. Sequencing input: Tregs sorted from blood. The receptor was derived from a human donor in good health. The chain uses TRBV10-2 and TRBJ2-1; 11 bases align to TRBD1. The CDR3 bases are TGCGCCAGCAGTAACCCCCGGGACAGGGGGTCATATGAGCAGTTCTTC. Encoded protein: CASSNPRDRGSYEQFF.